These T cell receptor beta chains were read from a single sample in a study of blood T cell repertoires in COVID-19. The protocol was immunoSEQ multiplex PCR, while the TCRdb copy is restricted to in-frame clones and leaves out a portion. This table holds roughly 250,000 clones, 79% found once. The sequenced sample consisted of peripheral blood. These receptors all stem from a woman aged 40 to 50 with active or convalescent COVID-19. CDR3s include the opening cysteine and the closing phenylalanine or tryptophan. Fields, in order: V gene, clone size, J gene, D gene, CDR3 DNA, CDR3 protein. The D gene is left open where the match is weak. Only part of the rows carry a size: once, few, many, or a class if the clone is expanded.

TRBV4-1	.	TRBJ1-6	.	TGCGCCAGCAGCCAAGAAGCCCGGACAGCTAATAATTCACCCCTCCACTTT	CASSQEARTANNSPLHF
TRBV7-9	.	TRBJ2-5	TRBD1	TGTGCCAGCAGCTTAGGAGGACAGGGGAGGAACTTC	CASSLGGQGRNF
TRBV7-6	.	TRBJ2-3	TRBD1	TGTGCCAGCAGCTTAGCCGGGACAGGGACGGATACGCAGTATTTT	CASSLAGTGTDTQYF
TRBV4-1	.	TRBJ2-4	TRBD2	TGCGCCAGCAGCCAAGATTGGCGTGGACTAGCGGTGAATCTAGCCAAAAACATTCAGTACTTC	CASSQDWRGLAVNLAKNIQYF
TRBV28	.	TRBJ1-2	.	TGTGCCAGCAGCGATGATAGGGGAGGTTGGTATGGCTACACCTTC	CASSDDRGGWYGYTF
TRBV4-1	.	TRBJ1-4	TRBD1	TGCGCCAGCAGCCAAAAGACAGGGGGGCGTGAAAAACTGTTTTTT	CASSQKTGGREKLFF
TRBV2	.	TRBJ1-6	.	TGTGCCAGCAGTGACCCAGGGCGTTCACCCCTCCACTTT	CASSDPGRSPLHF
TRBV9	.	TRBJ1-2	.	TGTGCCAGCAGCGTAGGTCTGGACATCCACTATGGCTACACCTTC	CASSVGLDIHYGYTF
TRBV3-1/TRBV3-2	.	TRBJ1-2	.	TGTGCCAGCAGGCCCCCTGGGGCGAGAGGTGGCTACACCTTC	CASRPPGARGGYTF
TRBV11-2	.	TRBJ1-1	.	TGTGCCAGCAGCTTAACAGGGACCACTGAAGCTTTCTTT	CASSLTGTTEAFF
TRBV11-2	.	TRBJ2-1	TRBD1	TGTGCCAGCAGCTTAGTCCCGGACAGGGACTCCTACAATGAGCAGTTCTTC	CASSLVPDRDSYNEQFF
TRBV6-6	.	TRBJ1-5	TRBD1	TGTGCCAGCAGTCAACGCAGACAGGGGGGGAGCAATCAGCCCCAGCATTTT	CASSQRRQGGSNQPQHF
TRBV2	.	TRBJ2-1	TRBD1	TGTGCCAGCAGACGGACAGGCAGCAATGAGCAGTTCTTC	CASRRTGSNEQFF
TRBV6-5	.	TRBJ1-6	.	TGTGCCAGCACTCTGACAGGTTATAATTCACCCCTCCACTTT	CASTLTGYNSPLHF
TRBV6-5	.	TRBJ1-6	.	TGTGCCAGCAGTCCCGACAGGTTAAATTCACCCCTCCACTTT	CASSPDRLNSPLHF
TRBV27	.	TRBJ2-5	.	TGTGCCAGCAGTTTAGTGGGGGAGGAAGAGACCCAGTACTTC	CASSLVGEEETQYF
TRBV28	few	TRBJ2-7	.	TGTGCCAGCAGTCCCCCGTTAAGAGGTACCGAGCAGTACTTC	CASSPPLRGTEQYF
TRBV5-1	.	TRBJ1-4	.	TGCGCCAGCAGCTGGCGAGGAGGGGAGGAAAAACTGTTTTTT	CASSWRGGEEKLFF
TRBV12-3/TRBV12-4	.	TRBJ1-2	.	TGTGCCAGCAGTTCGGGGAGGGGTTGGGGCTACACCTTC	CASSSGRGWGYTF
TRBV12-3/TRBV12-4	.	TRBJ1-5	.	TGTGCCAGCAGGGTAGCGGAACAGCCCCAGCATTTT	CASRVAEQPQHF